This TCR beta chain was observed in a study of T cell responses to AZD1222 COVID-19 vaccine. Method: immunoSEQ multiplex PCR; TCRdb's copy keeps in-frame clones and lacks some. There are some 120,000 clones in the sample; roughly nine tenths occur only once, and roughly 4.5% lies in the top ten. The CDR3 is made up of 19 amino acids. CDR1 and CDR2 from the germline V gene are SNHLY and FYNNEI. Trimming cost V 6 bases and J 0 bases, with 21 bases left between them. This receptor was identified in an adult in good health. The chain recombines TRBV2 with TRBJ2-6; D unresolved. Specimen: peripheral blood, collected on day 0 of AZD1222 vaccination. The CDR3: CASSAQRIRSHSGANVLTF. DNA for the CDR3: TGTGCCAGCAGCGCCCAACGGATCCGCAGTCACTCTGGGGCCAACGTCCTGACTTTC. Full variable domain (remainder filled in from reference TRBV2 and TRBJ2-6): EPEVTQTPSHQVTQMGQEVILRCVPISNHLYFYWYRQILGQKVEFLVSFYNNEISEKSEIFDDQFSVERPDGSNFTLKIRSTKLEDSAMYFCASSAQRIRSHSGANVLTFGAGSRLTVL.